Listed below are T cell receptor beta chains from one sample, sequenced in a study of CD8+ T cells in alopecia areata. Some clones are missing from TCRdb's copy, which holds only in-frame ones; the method was immunoSEQ multiplex PCR. The sample records some 100,000 clones, roughly 58% being singletons. The material was CD8+ T cells sorted from blood, obtained at week 4, from a patient treated with tofacitinib. These receptors were obtained from a human donor with alopecia areata. CDR3s include the opening cysteine and the closing phenylalanine or tryptophan. Each record gives: clone size, J gene, D gene, V gene, CDR3 protein, CDR3 DNA. A D gene is named only where the DNA matches it firmly. Not all rows give a size; the values are once, few, many and, for expanded clones, a class.

- | TRBJ2-7 | TRBD2 | TRBV4-1 | CASSPGTSGARYEQYF | TGCGCCAGCAGCCCGGGGACTAGCGGGGCTCGATACGAGCAGTACTTC
- | TRBJ1-4 | TRBD1 | TRBV4-1 | CASSQVNRGGEKLFF | TGCGCCAGCAGCCAAGTAAACAGGGGGGGTGAAAAACTGTTTTTT
- | TRBJ2-7 | TRBD1 | TRBV7-2 | CASSLGAGGPYEQYF | TGTGCCAGCAGCTTAGGGGCAGGGGGCCCGTACGAGCAGTACTTC
- | TRBJ2-5 | TRBD2 | TRBV27 | CASSLGTSGGETQYF | TGTGCCAGCAGTTTAGGGACTAGCGGGGGAGAGACCCAGTACTTC
- | TRBJ2-3 | TRBD2 | TRBV7-3 | CASSYTSGGSTDTQYF | TGTGCCAGCAGCTATACTAGCGGGGGATCGACAGATACGCAGTATTTT
- | TRBJ2-7 | TRBD1 | TRBV30 | CACGQGPNEQYF | TGTGCCTGCGGACAGGGGCCGAACGAGCAGTACTTC
few | TRBJ2-5 | TRBD1 | TRBV29-1 | CSVEPRDRGNQETQYF | TGCAGCGTTGAACCCCGGGACAGGGGAAATCAAGAGACCCAGTACTTC
few | TRBJ2-1 | - | TRBV29-1 | CSVDNEQFF | TGCAGCGTTGACAATGAGCAGTTCTTC
few | TRBJ1-5 | - | TRBV5-6 | CASSRGGGDQPQHF | TGTGCCAGCAGCCGCGGAGGAGGAGATCAGCCCCAGCATTTT
- | TRBJ2-7 | - | TRBV29-1 | CSVVSRMNYEQYF | TGCAGCGTTGTGTCACGGATGAACTACGAGCAGTACTTC
- | TRBJ2-7 | - | TRBV2 | CASTSTYEQYF | TGTGCCAGCACTTCAACCTACGAGCAGTACTTC
few | TRBJ2-2 | - | TRBV13 | CASSLGDTDGELFF | TGTGCCAGCAGCTTGGGGGACACCGACGGGGAGCTGTTTTTT
few | TRBJ2-5 | - | TRBV30 | CACLGPPQETQYF | TGTGCCTGCCTAGGACCGCCACAAGAGACCCAGTACTTC
few | TRBJ2-1 | TRBD1 | TRBV29-1 | CSVEDLDRGEFF | TGCAGCGTTGAAGATCTAGACAGGGGGGAGTTCTTC
few | TRBJ2-6 | - | TRBV2 | CASRQAALSGANVLTF | TGTGCCAGCAGACAGGCGGCCCTTTCTGGGGCCAACGTCCTGACTTTC
- | TRBJ2-4 | - | TRBV7-9 | CASSPVPAGAKNIQYF | TGTGCCAGCAGCCCCGTACCTGCGGGTGCCAAAAACATTCAGTACTTC
few | TRBJ2-2 | - | TRBV7-3 | CASSLTTGNTGELFF | TGTGCCAGCAGCTTAACGACCGGGAACACCGGGGAGCTGTTTTTT
- | TRBJ2-7 | TRBD2 | TRBV15 | CATSRDYVAGEYEQYF | TGTGCCACCAGCAGAGACTACGTAGCGGGGGAATACGAGCAGTACTTC
- | TRBJ2-5 | TRBD1 | TRBV25-1 | CASSEYPGGGETQYF | TGTGCCAGCAGTGAATATCCAGGGGGCGGTGAGACCCAGTACTTC
- | TRBJ2-1 | - | TRBV9 | CASSGGSTVDEQFF | TGTGCCAGCAGCGGGGGTTCTACGGTCGATGAGCAGTTCTTC
- | TRBJ2-7 | - | TRBV30 | CAWSVTDGDYEQYF | TGTGCCTGGAGTGTGACGGACGGCGACTACGAGCAGTACTTC
few | TRBJ1-1 | TRBD1 | TRBV28 | CASRYDRVTTEAFF | TGTGCCAGCAGGTATGACAGGGTGACCACTGAAGCTTTCTTT
few | TRBJ1-4 | - | TRBV29-1 | CSAGGDGEKLFF | TGCAGCGCCGGCGGGGACGGTGAAAAACTGTTTTTT
- | TRBJ1-1 | TRBD1 | TRBV5-1 | CASSLSPGQKNTEAFF | TGCGCCAGCAGCTTATCACCGGGACAGAAGAACACTGAAGCTTTCTTT
few | TRBJ2-6 | - | TRBV2 | CASSDRRLGTNVLTF | TGTGCCAGCAGTGACAGGCGACTAGGGACCAACGTCCTGACTTTC
- | TRBJ2-7 | - | TRBV29-1 | CSVEWAGEDYEQYF | TGCAGCGTTGAGTGGGCAGGGGAGGACTACGAGCAGTACTTC
- | TRBJ2-2 | - | TRBV29-1 | CSVESRLADGELFF | TGCAGCGTTGAATCGCGGCTAGCAGACGGGGAGCTGTTTTTT
- | TRBJ2-7 | TRBD1 | TRBV30 | CAWAAGTGGYEQYF | TGTGCCTGGGCAGCCGGGACAGGGGGCTACGAGCAGTACTTC
- | TRBJ1-1 | - | TRBV30 | CASPSGGQYTEAFF | TGTGCCTCCCCTTCGGGGGGCCAGTATACTGAAGCTTTCTTT
- | TRBJ2-5 | TRBD2 | TRBV5-1 | CASSLESGDAWGTQYF | TGCGCCAGCAGCTTGGAAAGCGGGGATGCTTGGGGGACCCAGTACTTC
- | TRBJ2-5 | - | TRBV6-5 | CASSYSGMETQYF | TGTGCCAGCAGTTACTCGGGTATGGAGACCCAGTACTTC
- | TRBJ2-1 | - | TRBV5-6 | CASSPTGLTNEQFF | TGTGCCAGCAGCCCGACGGGACTCACTAATGAGCAGTTCTTC
- | TRBJ1-1 | - | TRBV5-6 | CASRHLNTEAFF | TGTGCCAGCCGACATCTGAACACTGAAGCTTTCTTT
- | TRBJ2-3 | TRBD2 | TRBV27 | CASSSGLAGGVTDTQYF | TGTGCCAGCAGTTCGGGGCTAGCGGGGGGCGTCACAGATACGCAGTATTTT
- | TRBJ2-7 | - | TRBV7-9 | CASSLAQGRGYEQYF | TGTGCCAGCAGCTTGGCTCAGGGACGAGGCTACGAGCAGTACTTC
- | TRBJ2-5 | TRBD2 | TRBV29-1 | CSVILAGDQETQYF | TGCAGCGTGATACTAGCGGGGGATCAAGAGACCCAGTACTTC
few | TRBJ2-3 | - | TRBV5-6 | CASSPSSTDTQYF | TGTGCCAGCAGCCCCTCCAGCACAGATACGCAGTATTTT
- | TRBJ2-7 | - | TRBV11-2 | CASSFEYEQYF | TGTGCCAGCAGCTTCGAATACGAGCAGTACTTC
- | TRBJ1-2 | - | TRBV5-6 | CASSWMAEIYGYTF | TGTGCCAGCAGCTGGATGGCCGAGATCTATGGCTACACCTTC
few | TRBJ1-2 | - | TRBV29-1 | CSVEQAGFNYGYTF | TGCAGCGTCGAACAGGCGGGTTTTAACTATGGCTACACCTTC
- | TRBJ2-7 | - | TRBV4-3 | CASSPTEGVYEQYF | TGCGCCAGCAGCCCGACTGAGGGGGTTTACGAGCAGTACTTC
- | TRBJ2-5 | TRBD2 | TRBV29-1 | CSVQTSGGIEETQYF | TGCAGCGTCCAGACTAGCGGGGGGATAGAAGAGACCCAGTACTTC
- | TRBJ1-1 | - | TRBV29-1 | CSVERTDTEAFF | TGCAGCGTTGAAAGGACAGACACTGAAGCTTTCTTT
- | TRBJ2-3 | - | TRBV7-9 | CASSLAPWTDTQYF | TGTGCCAGCAGCTTAGCGCCGTGGACAGATACGCAGTATTTT
once | TRBJ2-3 | - | TRBV13 | CASSLELPQTPGGNVDTQYF | TGTGCCAGCAGCTTAGAACTACCCCAGACTCCCGGCGGCAACGTGGATACGCAGTATTTT
- | TRBJ2-5 | TRBD1 | TRBV27 | CASRDRAETQYF | TGTGCCAGCAGGGACAGGGCCGAGACCCAGTACTTC
- | TRBJ2-7 | TRBD2 | TRBV18 | CASSPIPGLEGWEQYF | TGTGCCAGCTCACCAATTCCGGGACTAGAAGGATGGGAGCAGTACTTC
- | TRBJ2-7 | TRBD1 | TRBV27 | CASTRQGSYEQYF | TGTGCCAGCACCCGACAGGGTTCCTACGAGCAGTACTTC
- | TRBJ2-7 | - | TRBV27 | CASSIGGSYEQYF | TGTGCCAGCAGCATTGGGGGCTCCTACGAGCAGTACTTC
few | TRBJ2-2 | TRBD2 | TRBV29-1 | CSVERGGATGELFF | TGCAGCGTTGAGCGCGGGGGTGCCACCGGGGAGCTGTTTTTT
- | TRBJ1-5 | TRBD1 | TRBV7-9 | CASGRTGENQPQHF | TGTGCCAGTGGGCGGACAGGCGAAAATCAGCCCCAGCATTTT
- | TRBJ2-1 | - | TRBV30 | CACSAESSYNEQFF | TGTGCCTGTTCCGCGGAGAGCTCCTACAATGAGCAGTTCTTC
- | TRBJ1-1 | - | TRBV6-5 | CASSQDRLNTEAFF | TGTGCCAGCAGTCAAGACAGATTGAACACTGAAGCTTTCTTT
- | TRBJ2-7 | TRBD2 | TRBV4-3 | CASSQDPGLAGEEQYF | TGCGCCAGCAGCCAAGATCCGGGACTAGCGGGGGAGGAGCAGTACTTC
once | TRBJ2-7 | - | TRBV30 | CAWRTFGYEQYF | TGTGCCTGGAGGACATTTGGTTACGAGCAGTACTTC
- | TRBJ2-1 | - | TRBV20-1 | CSASRLNEQFF | TGCAGTGCTAGTCGCCTCAATGAGCAGTTCTTC
- | TRBJ1-2 | - | TRBV30 | CAWSDPPGRNIYGYTF | TGTGCCTGGAGTGATCCACCGGGACGGAACATCTATGGCTACACCTTC